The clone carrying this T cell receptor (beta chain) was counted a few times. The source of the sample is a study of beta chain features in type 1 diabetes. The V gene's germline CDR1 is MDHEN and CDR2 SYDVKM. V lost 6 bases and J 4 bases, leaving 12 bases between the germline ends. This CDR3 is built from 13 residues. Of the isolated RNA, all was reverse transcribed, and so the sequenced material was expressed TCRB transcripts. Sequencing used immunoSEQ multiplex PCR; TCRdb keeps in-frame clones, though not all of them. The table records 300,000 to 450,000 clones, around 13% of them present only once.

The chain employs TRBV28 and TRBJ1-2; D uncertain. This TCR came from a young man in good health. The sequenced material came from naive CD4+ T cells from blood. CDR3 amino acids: CASSGPTVYGYTF. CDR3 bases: TGTGCCAGCAGCGGCCCAACAGTCTATGGCTACACCTTC.